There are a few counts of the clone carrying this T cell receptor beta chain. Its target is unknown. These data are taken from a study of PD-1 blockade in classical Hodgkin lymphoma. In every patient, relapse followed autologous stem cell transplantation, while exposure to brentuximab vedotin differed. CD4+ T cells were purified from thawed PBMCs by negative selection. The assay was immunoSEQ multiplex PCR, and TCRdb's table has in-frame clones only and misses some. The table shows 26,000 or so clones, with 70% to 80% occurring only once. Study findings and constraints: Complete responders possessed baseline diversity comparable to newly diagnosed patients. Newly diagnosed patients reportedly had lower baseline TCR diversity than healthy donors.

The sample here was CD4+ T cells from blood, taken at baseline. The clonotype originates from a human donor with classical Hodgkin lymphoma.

CDR3: CASRRRQSSYEQYF. The CDR3 nucleotides read TGTGCCAGTAGAAGGAGACAGAGCTCCTACGAGCAGTACTTC. The V gene is TRBV19, the J gene TRBJ2-7; the D gene is possibly TRBD1 (5 bases). Germline CDR1 is LNHDA and CDR2 is SQIVND (reference sequence). The CDR3 loop spans 14 amino acids. V lost 6 bases to trimming and J lost 0 bases, with 12 bases between them.